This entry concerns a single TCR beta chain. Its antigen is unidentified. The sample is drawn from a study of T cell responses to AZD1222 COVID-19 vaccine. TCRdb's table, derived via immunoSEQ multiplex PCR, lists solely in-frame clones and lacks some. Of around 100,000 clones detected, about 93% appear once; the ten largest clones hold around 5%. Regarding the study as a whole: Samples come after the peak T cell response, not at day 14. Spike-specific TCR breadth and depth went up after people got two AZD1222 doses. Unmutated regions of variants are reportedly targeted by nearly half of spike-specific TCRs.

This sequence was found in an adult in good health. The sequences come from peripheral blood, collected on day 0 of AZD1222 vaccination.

The CDR3 DNA sequence: TGTGCCAGCAGGATCTTAGGGGCGAACACTGAAGCTTTCTTT. Its translation is CASRILGANTEAFF. This rearrangement joins TRBV6-5 to TRBJ1-1; maybe TRBD1 (5 bases). Germline CDR1 MNHEY, CDR2 SVGAGI. The CDR3 covers 14 residues. With 6 bases removed from V and 1 base from J, the gap between germline ends came to 12 bases.